This entry lists 7 T cell receptor beta chains sequenced from one sample in a study of blood T cell repertoires in COVID-19. Sequenced by immunoSEQ multiplex PCR; TCRdb stores in-frame clones only, minus some. In the table there are about 400,000 clones, roughly 88% of which are singletons. Sequenced sample: PBMCs or T cells enriched from blood (not recorded which). The receptors were gathered from a woman between 40 and 50 years old with acute COVID-19.

The chain has TRBV6-6 and TRBJ2-6; possibly TRBD1 for D (5 bases). This CDR3 comprises 14 residues. The V gene lost 6 bases and the J gene lost 4 bases, with 10 bases spanning the gap. Germline CDR1 MNHNY, CDR2 SVGAGI (reference sequence). The CDR3 coding sequence is TGTGCCAGCAGCCAGGGTTCCGGGGCCAACGTCCTGACTTTC. Its protein product is CASSQGSGANVLTF.

V and J are TRBV5-1 and TRBJ2-3; 9 nucleotides agree with TRBD1. V lost 2 bases, J lost 0 bases, and 4 bases stayed unmatched. Germline V CDR1 and CDR2: SGHRS, YFSETQ. The CDR3 consists of 16 residues. CDR3 residues: CASSLQGASSTDTQYF. For the CDR3, the DNA is TGCGCCAGCAGCTTACAGGGGGCCTCTAGCACAGATACGCAGTATTTT.

The rearrangement links TRBV7-2 to TRBJ2-3, with D possibly being TRBD1 (6 bases). CDR3 length: 16 amino acids. From germline, CDR1 is SGHTA and CDR2 FQGNSA. Trimming left V 1 base short and J 3 bases short, with 14 bases between. The CDR3 is CASSLDARGVTDTQYF. CDR3 bases: TGTGCCAGCAGCTTAGACGCCAGGGGAGTGACAGATACGCAGTATTTT.

The gene calls are TRBV30 and TRBJ2-7; D unresolved. Germline CDR1 is GTSNPN and CDR2 is SVGIG (reference sequence). The CDR3 has 14 amino acids. Trimming took 4 bases from V and 0 from J, leaving 13 bases between them. In DNA, the CDR3 is TGTGCCTGGAATCTAGGCCAGTCCTCCTACGAGCAGTACTTC. It encodes CAWNLGQSSYEQYF.

The chain couples TRBV7-2 to TRBJ2-3; D not resolved. CDR3 size: 15 residues. Looked up from germline, CDR1 is SGHTA and CDR2 is FQGNSA. The V gene lost 1 base and the J gene lost 2 bases, with 10 bases spanning the gap. CDR3 in amino acids: CASSLVGRNTDTQYF. DNA of the CDR3: TGTGCCAGCAGCTTAGTTGGCAGGAACACAGATACGCAGTATTTT.

The chain is built from TRBV6-5 and TRBJ2-5, with 8 bases that match TRBD1. The CDR3 sequence is 15 residues long. The V gene end was trimmed by 7 bases and the J gene end by 5 bases; junction bases not matched to a gene: 12. Germline V gives CDR1 MNHEY, CDR2 SVGAGI. The CDR3 region is CASILRRGRGETQYF. The DNA for the CDR3 is TGTGCCAGCATCCTACGCAGGGGGCGCGGGGAGACCCAGTACTTC.

The V and J genes are TRBV24-1 and TRBJ2-3; D unresolved. The length of the CDR3 is 14 residues. The germline gives CDR1 KGHDR, CDR2 SFDVKD. V was cut by 3 bases and J by 0 bases, with 6 bases left in between. The CDR3 coding sequence is TGTGCCACCAGTGATGCAACTAGCACAGATACGCAGTATTTT. Protein sequence: CATSDATSTDTQYF.